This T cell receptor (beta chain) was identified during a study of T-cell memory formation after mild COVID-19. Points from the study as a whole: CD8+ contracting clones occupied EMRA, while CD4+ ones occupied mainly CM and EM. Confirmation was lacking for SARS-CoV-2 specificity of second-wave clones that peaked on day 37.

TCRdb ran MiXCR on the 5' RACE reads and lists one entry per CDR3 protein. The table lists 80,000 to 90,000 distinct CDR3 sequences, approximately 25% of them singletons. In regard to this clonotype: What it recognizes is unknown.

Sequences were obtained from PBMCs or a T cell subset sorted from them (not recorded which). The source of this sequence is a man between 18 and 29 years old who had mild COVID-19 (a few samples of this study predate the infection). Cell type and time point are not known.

The DNA of the CDR3 is TGTGCCAGCAGCGTTAAGGTTAATCAGCCCCAGCATTTT. Translation: CASSVKVNQPQHF. The J gene is TRBJ1-5, the V gene TRBV7-2; D gene uncertain. The V gene's germline CDR1 is SGHTA and CDR2 FQGNSA. With 5 bases removed from V and 4 bases from J, the gap between germline ends came to 9 bases. The CDR3 runs to 13 residues.